Sequencing of this TCR beta chain was carried out in a study of T cells after yellow fever vaccination. About the research overall: Fractions containing few cells were prepared with SMART-Seq v4 Ultra Low Input.

MiXCR, run by TCRdb on the 5' RACE reads, gives a single entry per CDR3 protein. The table lists some 400,000 distinct CDR3 sequences, around 20% of them singletons, with around 17% in the top ten. This CDR3 region has 19 residues. With 0 bases removed from V and 7 bases from J, the gap between germline ends came to 26 bases. The source is a young man who received the YFV17D yellow fever vaccine. This sample comprised PBMCs, obtained before the yellow fever booster vaccination. The V gene is TRBV5-3, the J gene TRBJ2-1; maybe TRBD1 (6 bases). Being an ORF, TRBV5-3 has a function that is uncertain. Here the CDR3 reads CARSLGLGVGDRTLNEQFF. The CDR3 bases are TGTGCCAGAAGCTTGGGGTTGGGAGTGGGTGACAGGACCCTAAATGAGCAGTTCTTC.